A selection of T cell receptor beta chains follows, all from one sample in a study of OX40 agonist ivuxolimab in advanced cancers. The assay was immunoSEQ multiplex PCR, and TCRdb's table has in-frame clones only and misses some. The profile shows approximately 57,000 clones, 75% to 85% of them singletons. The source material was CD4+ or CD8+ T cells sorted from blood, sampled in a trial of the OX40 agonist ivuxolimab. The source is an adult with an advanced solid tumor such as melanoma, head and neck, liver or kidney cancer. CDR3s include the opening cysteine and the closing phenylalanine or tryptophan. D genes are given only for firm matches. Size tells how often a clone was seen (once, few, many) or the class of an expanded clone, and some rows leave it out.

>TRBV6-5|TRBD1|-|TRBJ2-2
CASRAGTATGELFF
TGTGCCAGCAGAGCCGGGACAGCAACCGGGGAGCTGTTTTTT
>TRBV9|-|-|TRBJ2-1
CASSRDGSYNEQFF
TGTGCCAGCAGCCGGGACGGCTCTTACAATGAGCAGTTCTTC
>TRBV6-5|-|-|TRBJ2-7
CASSDWQGSREQYF
TGTGCCAGCAGTGACTGGCAAGGTTCACGAGAGCAGTACTTC
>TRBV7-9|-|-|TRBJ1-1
CASSLNGSTEAFF
TGTGCCAGCAGCCTCAATGGGAGTACTGAAGCTTTCTTT
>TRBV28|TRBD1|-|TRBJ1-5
CASRLTGDHQPQHF
TGTGCCAGCAGGCTTACAGGGGACCATCAGCCCCAGCATTTT
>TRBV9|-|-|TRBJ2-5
CASSVGRAYQETQYF
TGTGCCAGCAGCGTAGGACGGGCGTACCAAGAGACCCAGTACTTC
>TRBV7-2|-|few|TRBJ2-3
CASSLGGGITSTDTQYF
TGTGCCAGCAGCTTAGGAGGCGGGATAACTAGCACAGATACGCAGTATTTT
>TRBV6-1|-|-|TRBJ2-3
CASSEDRPDTQYF
TGTGCCAGCAGTGAAGATAGGCCAGATACGCAGTATTTT
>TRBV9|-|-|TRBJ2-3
CASSVGSGSGDTQYF
TGTGCCAGCAGCGTAGGAAGCGGGTCCGGAGATACGCAGTATTTT
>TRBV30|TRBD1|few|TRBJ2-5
CAWSVGTVPETQYF
TGTGCCTGGAGTGTCGGGACAGTTCCGGAGACCCAGTACTTC
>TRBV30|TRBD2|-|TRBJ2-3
CAWSRVAGPDTQYF
TGTGCCTGGAGTCGAGTAGCGGGACCAGATACGCAGTATTTT
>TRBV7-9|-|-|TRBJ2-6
CASSFSAGPVFSGANVLTF
TGTGCCAGCAGCTTCTCGGCGGGGCCAGTTTTCTCTGGGGCCAACGTCCTGACTTTC
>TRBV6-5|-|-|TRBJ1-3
CASSYTASGNTIYF
TGCGCCAGCAGTTACACAGCGTCTGGAAACACCATATATTTT
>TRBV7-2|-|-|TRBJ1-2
CASSLGSKLPGYTF
TGTGCCAGCAGCTTAGGGTCGAAACTTCCTGGCTACACCTTC
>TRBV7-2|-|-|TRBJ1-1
CASSLNSGTFNTEAFF
TGTGCCAGCAGCCTAAACTCCGGGACATTTAACACTGAAGCTTTCTTT
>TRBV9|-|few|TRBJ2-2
CASSYTLMNTGELFF
TGTGCCAGCAGCTATACGTTAATGAACACCGGGGAGCTGTTTTTT
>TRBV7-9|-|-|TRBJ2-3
CASSLDRDSTDTQYF
TGTGCCAGCAGCCTAGACAGGGACTCAACAGATACGCAGTATTTT
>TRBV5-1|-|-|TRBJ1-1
CASSLRVGDTEAFF
TGCGCCAGCAGCTTGCGGGTAGGGGACACTGAAGCTTTCTTT
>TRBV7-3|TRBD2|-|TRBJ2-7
CASSRILAVPYEQYF
TGTGCCAGCAGCCGGATACTAGCGGTCCCCTACGAGCAGTACTTC
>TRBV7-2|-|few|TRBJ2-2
CASSWVGQAGELFF
TGTGCCAGCAGCTGGGTGGGCCAAGCCGGGGAGCTGTTTTTT
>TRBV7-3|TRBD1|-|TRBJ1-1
CASSSGQGNTEAFF
TGTGCCAGCAGCTCGGGACAGGGAAACACTGAAGCTTTCTTT
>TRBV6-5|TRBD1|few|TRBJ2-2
CASSEGTATGELFF
TGTGCCAGCAGTGAAGGGACAGCTACCGGGGAGCTGTTTTTT
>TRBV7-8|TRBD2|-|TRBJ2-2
CASSRGVALNTGELFF
TGTGCCAGCAGCCGGGGGGTGGCCCTTAACACCGGGGAGCTGTTTTTT
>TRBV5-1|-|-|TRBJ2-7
CASSSGLWGEQYF
TGCGCCAGCAGCTCCGGACTCTGGGGCGAGCAGTACTTC
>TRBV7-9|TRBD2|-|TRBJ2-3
CASSSTWLAGRGDTDTQYF
TGTGCCAGCAGCTCTACCTGGCTAGCGGGGCGAGGGGACACAGATACGCAGTATTTT
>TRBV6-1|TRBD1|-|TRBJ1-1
CASSHDRGGGTEAFF
TGTGCCAGCAGTCACGACAGGGGTGGTGGCACTGAAGCTTTCTTT
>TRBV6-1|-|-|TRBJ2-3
CASSEVERDGADTQYF
TGTGCCAGCAGTGAAGTTGAGCGCGATGGGGCAGATACGCAGTATTTT
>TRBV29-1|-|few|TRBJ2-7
CSAEGGRGEQYF
TGCAGCGCAGAGGGGGGAAGGGGCGAGCAGTACTTC
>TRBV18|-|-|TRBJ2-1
CASSPLGARNEQFF
TGTGCCAGCTCACCCCTGGGTGCGAGGAATGAGCAGTTCTTC
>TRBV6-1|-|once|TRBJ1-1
CASSEEGAANTEAFF
TGTGCCAGCAGTGAAGAAGGGGCAGCGAACACTGAAGCTTTCTTT
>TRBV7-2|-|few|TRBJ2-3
CASSQGADTQYF
TGTGCCAGCAGCCAGGGTGCAGATACGCAGTATTTT
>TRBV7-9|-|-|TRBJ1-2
CASSSSGTGRYGYTF
TGTGCCAGCAGCAGCTCCGGTACAGGGCGGTATGGCTACACCTTC
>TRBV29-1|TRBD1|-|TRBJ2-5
CSVARQGRETQYF
TGCAGCGTAGCTAGACAGGGGCGGGAGACCCAGTACTTC
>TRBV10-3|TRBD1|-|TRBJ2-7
CATRDREIYEQYF
TGTGCCACCCGCGACAGGGAAATCTACGAGCAGTACTTC
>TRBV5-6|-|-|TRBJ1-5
CASSRRLGPNQPQHF
TGTGCCAGCAGCCGGCGGTTGGGGCCGAATCAGCCCCAGCATTTT
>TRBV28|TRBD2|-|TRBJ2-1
CASSTMHKTGLAGDEQFF
TGTGCCAGCAGTACTATGCATAAAACGGGACTAGCGGGAGATGAGCAGTTCTTC
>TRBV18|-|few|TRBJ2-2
CASSPSRPSNTGELFF
TGTGCCAGCTCCCCAAGCCGCCCTTCGAACACCGGGGAGCTGTTTTTT
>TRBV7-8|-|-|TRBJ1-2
CASSFDQGSDYGYTF
TGTGCCAGCAGCTTCGACCAGGGTTCAGACTATGGCTACACCTTC
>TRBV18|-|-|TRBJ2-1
CASSPPASKASEQFF
TGTGCCAGCTCACCCCCCGCCTCCAAAGCGAGTGAGCAGTTCTTC
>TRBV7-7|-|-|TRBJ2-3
CASSLTGSTDTQYF
TGTGCCAGCAGCTTAACCGGGAGCACAGATACGCAGTATTTT
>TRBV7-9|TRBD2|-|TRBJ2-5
CASSRNLAGDFGTQYF
TGTGCCAGCAGCAGGAATCTAGCGGGAGACTTCGGAACCCAGTACTTC
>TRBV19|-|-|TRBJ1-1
CASKTPGLDTEAFF
TGTGCCAGTAAAACCCCGGGGTTAGACACTGAAGCTTTCTTT